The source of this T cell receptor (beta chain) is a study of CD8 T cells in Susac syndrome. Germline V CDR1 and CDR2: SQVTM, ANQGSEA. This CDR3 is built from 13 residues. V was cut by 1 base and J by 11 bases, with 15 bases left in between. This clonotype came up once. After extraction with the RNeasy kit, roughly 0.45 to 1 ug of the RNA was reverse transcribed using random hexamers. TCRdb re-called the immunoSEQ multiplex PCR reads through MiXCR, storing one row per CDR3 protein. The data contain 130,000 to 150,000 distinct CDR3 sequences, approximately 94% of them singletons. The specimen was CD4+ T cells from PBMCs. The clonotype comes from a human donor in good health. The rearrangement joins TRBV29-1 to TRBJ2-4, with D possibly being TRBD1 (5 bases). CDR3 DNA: TGCAGCGTTGAAGTGGGTCAGGGTGTTGTTCAGTACTTC. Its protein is CSVEVGQGVVQYF.